This T cell receptor beta chain was observed in a study of T cell responses to AZD1222 COVID-19 vaccine (dated by TCRdb to the early 2020s). General notes on the study: A total of approximately 240 trial participants underwent TCR sequencing, of whom nearly 210 received two doses of AZD1222 and some 26 received two doses of the MenACWY control vaccine. Enrollment into the trials was organized by age into subgroups of 18-55, 56-69 and 70-plus years, and those subgroups contained about 150, 27 and 61 TCR-sequenced participants, respectively.

Notes on this clone: The antigen it recognizes is unknown. Base qualities were left out, and no much larger clone turns up one base away.

The CDR3 regions of human TCRbeta chains were analyzed by immunosequencing. In the source study's methods: Repertoire TCRs were checked for matches against a reference library of SARS-CoV-2-specific TCRs that had been generated using the MIRA antigen-specificity platform. Breadth meant the fraction of unique TCRs that were SARS-CoV-2-associated, whereas depth meant the fraction of total T cells that were SARS-CoV-2-associated. Using the MIRA data, each spike-specific TCR was assigned both to the spike region to which the TCR was reactive and to a CD4 or CD8 class. Log10-transformed breadth and depth values were compared by one-way ANOVA with Sidak's multiple comparisons tests. This immuneACCESS table, as held by TCRdb, lists in-frame sequences with V and J called but not all clones. Of the missing ones, under half trace to an unresolved V gene in checked studies; the others have no known cause. The V and J calls and clone size are taken from that table; D and trimming were inferred from the DNA. Here the sample has some 140,000 clones; 86% occur a single time. The biggest ten clones account for about 5.1% of the sample.

The meaning of the sample's time point label: baseline before first vaccination. This specimen's treatment or condition label, per the study, means: meningococcal conjugate vaccine given as trial control. Vaccinee samples came from UK trials COV001 and COV002, including a single-blind randomized controlled phase 2/3 trial of AZD1222 (ChAdOx1 nCoV-19) in healthy adults. For TCRbeta chain sequencing, PBMC samples from trial participants were taken at day 0 and at day 28 after the second dose. The germline V gene (reference sequence) supplies CDR1 PRHDT and CDR2 FYEKMQ. Its CDR3 holds 15 amino acids, cysteine through phenylalanine. Only the CDR3 part of the read is kept: 45 bases, read in frame from the first base. The junction shows trimming of 5 bases on V and 3 bases on J, plus 14 bases between the germline ends. On the study overall, not on this receptor specifically: Conclusions about previously exposed vaccinees are limited, since just six AZD1222 recipients were seropositive for SARS-CoV-2 at baseline. Participants were mostly white British, with more females than males. The authors suggested clonal diversity may have been underestimated. The whole spike protein was spanned by vaccine-associated CD4 TCRs, and dominant responses were seen in regions 160-218 and 743-854. Reportedly, close to half of the unique spike-specific TCRs recognized epitopes lying outside the regions that are mutated in the B.1.351 and B.1.1.7 variants. In the small 56-69-year group, the increase in depth fell short of significance, most likely because of low power. Because no samples from the day 14 peak response were available, repertoires could be characterized only after the peak T cell response. Spike-specific TCR breadth and depth rose significantly after two AZD1222 doses compared with day 0 and with MenACWY recipients.

This receptor was taken from an adult in good health. Sample: peripheral blood, taken on day 0 of MenACWY control vaccination. The chain is encoded by TRBV13 joined to TRBJ1-3, and perhaps TRBD1 as D gene, on 5 matching bases. The CDR3 region reads CASSERGLGGNTIYF. The DNA sequence is TGTGCCAGCAGCGAACGGGGGTTAGGTGGAAACACCATATATTTT. Supplemented by the reference TRBV13 and TRBJ1-3 proteins around the CDR3, the complete variable domain is AAGVIQSPRHLIKEKRETATLKCYPIPRHDTVYWYQQGPGQDPQFLISFYEKMQSDKGSIPDRFSAQQFSDYHSELNMSSLELGDSALYFCASSERGLGGNTIYFGEGSWLTVV.